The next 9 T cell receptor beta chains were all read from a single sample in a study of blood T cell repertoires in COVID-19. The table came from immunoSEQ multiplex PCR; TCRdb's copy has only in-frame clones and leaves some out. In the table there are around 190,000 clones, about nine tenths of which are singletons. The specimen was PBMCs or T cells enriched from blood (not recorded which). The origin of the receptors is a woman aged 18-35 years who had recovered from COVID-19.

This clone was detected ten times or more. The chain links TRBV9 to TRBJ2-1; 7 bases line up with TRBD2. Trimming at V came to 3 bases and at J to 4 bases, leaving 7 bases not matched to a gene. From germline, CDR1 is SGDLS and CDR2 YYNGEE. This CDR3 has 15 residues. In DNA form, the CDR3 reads TGTGCCAGCAGCGCAACCGGGACTAAGTACAATGAGCAGTTCTTC. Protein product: CASSATGTKYNEQFF. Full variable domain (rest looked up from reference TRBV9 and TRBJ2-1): DSGVTQTPKHLITATGQRVTLRCSPRSGDLSVYWYQQSLDQGLQFLIQYYNGEERAKGNILERFSAQQFPDLHSELNLSSLELGDSALYFCASSATGTKYNEQFFGPGTRLTVL.

CDR3 loop: CASSIDRLAALNTGELFF. CDR3 DNA: TGTGCCAGTAGTATAGATAGACTAGCGGCCTTGAACACCGGGGAGCTGTTTTTT. The chain uses TRBV19 and TRBJ2-2, with 9 bases aligning to TRBD2. The CDR3 runs 18 residues. J lost 1 base, V lost 0 bases, and 6 bases had no gene match. Germline lookup yields CDR1 LNHDA and CDR2 SQIVND (reference sequence). Based on the CDR3 plus reference TRBV19 and TRBJ2-2, the full variable domain is DGGITQSPKYLFRKEGQNVTLSCEQNLNHDAMYWYRQDPGQGLRLIYYSQIVNDFQKGDIAEGYSVSREKKESFPLTVTSAQKNPTAFYLCASSIDRLAALNTGELFFGEGSRLTVL.

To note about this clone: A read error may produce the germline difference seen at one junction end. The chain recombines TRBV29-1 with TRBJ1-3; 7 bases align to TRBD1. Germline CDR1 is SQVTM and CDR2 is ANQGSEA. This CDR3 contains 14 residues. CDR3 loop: CSAETGEAGNTIYF. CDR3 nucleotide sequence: TGCAGCGCTGAAACAGGGGAAGCGGGAAACACCATATATTTT.

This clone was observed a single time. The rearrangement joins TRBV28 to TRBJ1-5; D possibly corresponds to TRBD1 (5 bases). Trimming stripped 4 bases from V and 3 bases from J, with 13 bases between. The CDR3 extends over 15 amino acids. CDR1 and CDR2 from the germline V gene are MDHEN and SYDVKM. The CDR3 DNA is TGTGCCAGCAGTTATCCGGGGACTATCAATCAGCCCCAGCATTTT. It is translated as CASSYPGTINQPQHF.

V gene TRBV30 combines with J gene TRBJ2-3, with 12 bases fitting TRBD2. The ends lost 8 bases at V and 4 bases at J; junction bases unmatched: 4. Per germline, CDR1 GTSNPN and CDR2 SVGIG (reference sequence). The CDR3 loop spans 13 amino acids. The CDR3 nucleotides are TGTGCCCAACTAGCGGGAGGAGCAGATACGCAGTATTTT. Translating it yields CAQLAGGADTQYF.

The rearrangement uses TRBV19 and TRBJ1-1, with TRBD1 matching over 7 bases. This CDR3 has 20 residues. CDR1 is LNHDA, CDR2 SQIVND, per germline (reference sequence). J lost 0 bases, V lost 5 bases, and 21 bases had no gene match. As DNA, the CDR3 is TGTGCCAGTAGTCTCCCCTCACTGACAGGGTCCCTCCGAATGAACACTGAAGCTTTCTTT. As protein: CASSLPSLTGSLRMNTEAFF. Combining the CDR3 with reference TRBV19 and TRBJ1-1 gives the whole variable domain DGGITQSPKYLFRKEGQNVTLSCEQNLNHDAMYWYRQDPGQGLRLIYYSQIVNDFQKGDIAEGYSVSREKKESFPLTVTSAQKNPTAFYLCASSLPSLTGSLRMNTEAFFGQGTRLTVV.

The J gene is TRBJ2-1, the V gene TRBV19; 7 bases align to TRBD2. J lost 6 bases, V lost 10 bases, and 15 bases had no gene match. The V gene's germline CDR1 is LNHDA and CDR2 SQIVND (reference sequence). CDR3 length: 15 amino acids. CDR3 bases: TGTGCCACTATAACGAGGGCGGGGGAAATCAATGAGCAGTTCTTC. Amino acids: CATITRAGEINEQFF.

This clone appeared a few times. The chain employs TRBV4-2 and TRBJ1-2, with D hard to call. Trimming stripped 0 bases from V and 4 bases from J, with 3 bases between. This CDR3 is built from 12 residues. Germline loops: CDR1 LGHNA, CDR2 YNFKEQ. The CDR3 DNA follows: TGTGCCAGCAGCCAAGACAGCTATGGCTACACCTTC. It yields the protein CASSQDSYGYTF.

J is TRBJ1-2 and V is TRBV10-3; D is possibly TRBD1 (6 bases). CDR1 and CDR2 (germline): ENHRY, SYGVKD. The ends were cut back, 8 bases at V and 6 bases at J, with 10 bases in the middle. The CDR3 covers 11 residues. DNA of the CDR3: TGTGCCATCGGGCAGGGGAATGGCTACACCTTC. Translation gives CAIGQGNGYTF.